This TCR beta chain was captured in a study of T cell responses to AZD1222 COVID-19 vaccine. Notes on the study in general: Repertoire sampling happened only post peak T cell response. Of the AZD1222 recipients, only 5 or 6 were seropositive at baseline. Among the donors, most were white British and more were female, and clonal diversity was possibly underestimated.

Here immunoSEQ multiplex PCR was the method, and the copy in TCRdb shows in-frame clones only, minus some. This table holds approximately 220,000 clones, around 93% found once. Comment on this clone: What it recognizes is unknown.

CDR1 is SGHVS, CDR2 FQNEAQ, per germline. The CDR3 covers 13 residues. Trimming removed 5 bases from V and 8 bases from J, with 12 bases in between. Sequenced here: peripheral blood, sampled on day 0 of MenACWY control vaccination. This TCR was recovered from an adult in good health. V is TRBV7-8 and J is TRBJ1-4; D ambiguous. The CDR3 loop reads CASSPGGREKLFF. The CDR3, as DNA: TGTGCCAGCAGCCCCGGAGGAAGAGAAAAACTGTTTTTT.